This TCR beta chain emerged from a study of blood T cell repertoires in COVID-19. This table comes from immunoSEQ multiplex PCR, and its TCRdb copy is limited to in-frame clones, with some not included. The table records roughly 190,000 clones, approximately 84% of them present only once. Between the trimmed V and J ends, which lost 4 bases and 4 bases, there was a span of 13 bases. This CDR3 is built from 14 residues. Germline CDR1 is SGHNT and CDR2 is YYREEE (reference sequence). In this sample, this clone turned up once. The specimen sequenced was PBMCs or T cells enriched from blood (not recorded which). The V call is TRBV5-4, the J call TRBJ2-3; TRBD1 might be the D (5 bases). The clonotype originates from a woman in her twenties or thirties who had recovered from COVID-19. Written as DNA, the CDR3 is TGTGCCAGCAGCATTCAGGGTACCGCAGATACGCAGTATTTT. Protein: CASSIQGTADTQYF.